Sequencing of this T cell receptor (beta chain) was carried out in a study of PD-1 blockade in classical Hodgkin lymphoma. Trimming cost V 0 bases and J 0 bases; bases outside gene matches: 14. This CDR3 is 21 amino acids long. Germline V gene sequence: CDR1 LNHNV, CDR2 YYDKDF (reference sequence). Using immunoSEQ multiplex PCR, the repertoire was profiled, and TCRdb retains in-frame clones only, with some absent. The sample comprises approximately 6,700 clones, 80% to 90% of which are singletons, and around 39% rests with the top ten. Time point meaning: cycle 4 day 1 (C4D1), after 5 to 7 weeks of nivolumab. Every single patient, without exception, relapsed after autologous stem cell transplantation, and brentuximab vedotin exposure varied. Findings and caveats of the study: By cycle point C4D1, TCR diversity had risen significantly in CD4+ cells (but not CD8+ cells).

With regard to this clone: Antigen specificity is unknown.

The chain employs TRBV15 and TRBJ1-4; 9 bases are shared with TRBD1. The clonotype comes from a human donor with classical Hodgkin lymphoma. Specimen: peripheral blood mononuclear cells (PBMCs), collected before the fourth cycle of nivolumab. The CDR3 nucleotides read TGTGCCACCAGCAGAGATCAGGTTTGGACAGGGGCGAAATCAACTAATGAAAAACTGTTTTTT. This gives the protein CATSRDQVWTGAKSTNEKLFF.